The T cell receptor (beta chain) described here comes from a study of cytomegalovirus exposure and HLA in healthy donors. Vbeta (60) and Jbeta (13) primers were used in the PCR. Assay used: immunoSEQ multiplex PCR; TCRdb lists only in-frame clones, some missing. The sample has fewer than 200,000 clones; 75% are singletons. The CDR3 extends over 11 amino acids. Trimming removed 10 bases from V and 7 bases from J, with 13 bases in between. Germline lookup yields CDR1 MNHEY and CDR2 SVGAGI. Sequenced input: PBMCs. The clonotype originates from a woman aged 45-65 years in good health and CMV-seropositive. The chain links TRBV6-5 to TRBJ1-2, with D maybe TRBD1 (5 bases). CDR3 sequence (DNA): TGTGCCACTGCCCAGGGTTCTGGCTACACCTTC. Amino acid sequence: CATAQGSGYTF.